This entry concerns a single T cell receptor beta chain. No cognate antigen has been identified for it. No base-level quality is on record; no much larger clone is a single base apart. The CDR3 has 15 amino acids, counting the end cysteine and phenylalanine. Only CDR3 DNA remains: 45 bases, in frame from the first base. The germline V gene gives CDR1 as SGHTA and CDR2 as FQGNSA. The V and J ends are trimmed by 1 base and 3 bases, leaving 13 bases between them. Patients with autoimmune disease history or receiving systemic immunosuppression were excluded from the trial. Peripheral blood for TCR sequencing was collected from all dose cohorts at baseline, on cycle 4 day 1, and on cycle 7 day 1. Samples came from an open-label, multicenter, first-in-human phase I dose-escalation trial of ivuxolimab. Adults with locally advanced or metastatic head and neck squamous cell, hepatocellular, melanoma or renal cell carcinoma were enrolled in the trial. Before TCR sequencing, CD4+ T cells and CD8+ T cells were sorted from peripheral blood as separate populations.

For sequencing of the TCRbeta CDR3 region, genomic DNA was extracted from the sorted cells. The immunoSEQ Assay was used for sequencing of TCRbeta CDR3 regions. TCRdb mirrors the immuneACCESS table, restricted to in-frame sequences. Some clones are absent from its copies; in checked studies, under half trace to an unresolved V gene, and the reason for the others is unknown. The sample includes 60,000 to 75,000 clones, with roughly 83% observed a single time. Roughly 7.9% of the sample is taken by the ten largest. The data belong to a study of OX40 agonist ivuxolimab in advanced cancers. In the study overall: Ivuxolimab, which targeted the costimulatory receptor OX40 (CD134), was an agonistic, fully human IgG2 monoclonal antibody. Prior anti-PD-1, anti-PD-L1 or anti-CTLA-4 therapy was permitted, and about two fifths of dose-escalation patients had received checkpoint inhibitors. In the dose-escalation cohort, roughly 82% of patients were male, and the mean age was roughly 56 years with a range of about 20 to 80. Intravenous ivuxolimab was administered to patients every 2 weeks at six dose levels: 0.01, 0.1, 0.3, 1.5, 3 and 10 mg/kg. Among the roughly 52 dose-escalation patients, about 19 had hepatocellular carcinoma, about 15 melanoma, 9 renal cell carcinoma and 9 head and neck cancer. The monotherapy dose-escalation portion (N ≈ 55 patients) of the phase I ivuxolimab trial is reported in the paper. Three dose-escalation patients achieved partial responses, one with hepatocellular carcinoma and two with cutaneous melanoma. Peripheral TCRbeta sequencing aimed to test whether ivuxolimab altered TCR sequence diversity and caused clonal T-cell expansion. The investigation overall reported the following: In the 0.1-3.0 mg/kg groups, partial responders were among the patients with the lowest normalized peripheral clonal expansion, particularly in CD8+ T cells. At doses from 0.1 to 3.0 mg/kg, clonal expansion was seen in both CD4+ and CD8+ blood T cells between baseline and week 6. Low levels of normalized T-cell clonal expansion were also seen in some nonresponding patients. After ivuxolimab, more expanded clones were found on average in CD8+ T cells than in CD4+ T cells. Which antigens the clonally expanded peripheral T cells were specific for was not determined.

The specimen comprised CD4+ or CD8+ T cells sorted from blood, sampled in a trial of the OX40 agonist ivuxolimab. The sequence came from an adult with an advanced solid tumor such as melanoma, head and neck, liver or kidney cancer. The chain is made from TRBV7-2 and TRBJ2-7; no D gene call is confident. The CDR3 is CASSLVAVGSYEQYF. The DNA reads TGTGCCAGCAGCTTAGTTGCTGTGGGTAGCTACGAGCAGTACTTC.